This TCR beta chain was found in a study of blood T cell repertoires in COVID-19. The CDR3 has 14 residues. CDR1 is MNHEY, CDR2 SVGAGI, per germline. Trimming took 5 bases from V and 0 from J, leaving 10 bases between them. In the study's own analysis: Scientists estimated how many nucleated cells there were by amplifying reference gene primers. Libraries were prepared by immunoSEQ multiplex PCR; TCRdb keeps only in-frame clonotypes and omits some of them. That table supplies the V and J calls and clone size; D and trimming were determined from the DNA. Among 85,000 to 110,000 clones listed, roughly 84% were seen once.

The source material was peripheral blood. The clonotype originates from a human donor in a cohort sampled during active COVID-19. J is TRBJ1-2 and V is TRBV6-5; no clear D. CDR3 DNA sequence: TGTGCCAGCAGTCCCGTGGGCACTAACTATGGCTACACCTTC. Amino acids: CASSPVGTNYGYTF.